This TCR beta chain originates from a study of cytomegalovirus exposure and HLA in healthy donors listed by TCRdb under 2017. In the study overall: An earlier analysis of around 600 of the donors reported roughly 270 Gb of sequence data and 117 million unique TCR beta sequences from some 180 million T cells. An early release that covered more than 550 HLA-typed donors contained about 300 gigabases of sequencing data and 70 million to 100 million unique TCR sequences. The genetic ancestry cluster associated with self-reported Caucasian donors included over 80% of the roughly 400 genotyped donors. The study was designed to test whether signatures of past pathogen exposure could be identified by cataloging public T cell receptors. The study profiled the T cell repertoires of around 700 subjects by immunosequencing and related them to cytomegalovirus serostatus. Along with the roughly 710-subject first cohort, a separate validation cohort of over a hundred different subjects was used. The study combined high-throughput TCR immunosequencing, statistical association of individual TCRs with disease status, and machine learning to predict cytomegalovirus infection status. In a later analysis, previously published TCR beta repertoires from roughly 710 donors were re-analyzed and high-resolution HLA genotyping was added so that TCR occurrence patterns could be studied. The later analysis used no new phenotypic data to find candidate immune exposures, relying instead on TCR beta sequences and their occurrence across donors. To decide whether each TCR beta V gene segment behaved as functional or pseudogenic, an earlier analysis of fewer than 750 of the donors relied on high-throughput TCR beta sequencing. Donor age, sex, ethnicity and CMV serostatus were compiled alongside the repertoire data. In a later genetic analysis, genome-wide SNP genotypes for about 65% of the roughly 670 donors were used, and that subset was treated as a discovery cohort. All discovery cohort repertoires had been generated on a single sequencing platform. Class I and class II HLA loci were covered by the typing at four-digit resolution. The number of typed donors differed by locus: about 629-630 for A, B, C, DRB1 and DQB1; approximately 540 for DQA1; fewer than 610 for DPA1; and approximately 450 for DPB1. Roughly 5 DR-DQ haplotypes were treated as single units for association and clustering because of strong linkage in the cohort. Among around 400 genotyped donors of the cohort, an average of around 250,000 unique TCR beta nucleotide sequences was sequenced per donor, of which about 19% were non-productive.

Broad study findings and their caveats: A later genetic analysis associated a missense DCLRE1C variant with V-gene and J-gene trimming of TCR beta chains, and an independent cohort replicated the association. Most TCR sequences were observed very rarely across donors, whereas some public TCRs were present in many individuals. Assigning TCR associations to individual alleles was difficult when HLA alleles, especially DR and DQ, strongly co-occurred. A further reported finding was that TCR beta sequences accurately predicted the HLA-A and HLA-B alleles for most subjects in the first cohort. The only immune exposure information available for the cohort was CMV serostatus. An earlier analysis of approximately 570 of the donors showed that most TCR beta V segments appeared in productive rearrangements either about 87% or about 30% of the time, which broadly matched IMGT annotations. In a later analysis, HLA-associated TCR beta chains were found to be more clonally expanded and to have lower generation probabilities than equally common non-associated chains. The authors suggested that the approach could potentially be generalized to other disease states and immunological phenotypes. Linkage disequilibrium might explain the correlated functional status among segregating V segments, but an unknown experimental factor could not be excluded. The cohort was sequenced for TCR beta chains only, and without alpha or paired-chain data the features that could be detected were limited. In vitro tests confirmed that a few of the cytomegalovirus-associated TCR beta chains recognize cytomegalovirus antigens. A cluster of highly shared sequence variants was judged likely to represent a technical artifact of the sequencing pipeline. Cytomegalovirus status was reported to be diagnosed by the classifier with high specificity and sensitivity in both the original and validation cohorts. Some IMGT-functional V segments, including TRBV6-2 and TRBV6-3, could not be told apart with the 87-base-pair reads, so those segments were excluded. In a later analysis, 15,000 to 20,000 TCR beta sequences were associated with specific HLA alleles at a false discovery rate of 0.05. Most CMV-associated TCR beta chains appeared to be HLA-restricted in a later analysis, and the HLA associations seemed to be driven largely by CMV exposure. Because HLA typing was unavailable for some donors at each locus, only the typed subset was used in association tests. In a later genetic analysis, fewer N-insertions in productive TCRs were reported among donors in an Asian-associated ancestry cluster than the 666-donor mean. In a later analysis, several top co-occurrence clusters were reported to appear linked to parvovirus B19, influenza, CMV and Epstein-Barr virus. In the study, about 150 TCR beta chains were listed as associated with cytomegalovirus. Over 15 rarely observed V segments, including chromosome 9 orphons, were excluded from the earlier analysis of some 590 of the donors because counts were too low. Presence/absence analyses assumed roughly uniform sequencing depth across donors, an assumption that may not hold. A later analysis found that TCR association rates varied across HLA loci, with DRB1 alleles showing the most associated TCRs and HLA-C alleles the fewest.

The cohort consisted of 666 healthy bone marrow donors. At the time of sampling, all cohort members were nominally healthy, though unrecorded immune exposures were likely present. The donor tested CMV seronegative, placing the donor among the roughly 340 seronegative members of the cohort. A peripheral blood sample was collected from each donor, and TCR beta sequencing was performed on peripheral blood mononuclear cells. The Qiagen DNeasy Blood Extraction Kit was used to extract genomic DNA from the blood cell samples. CDR1 is given as MNHEY and CDR2 as SVGAGI, both from the germline V gene. V loses 0 bases at its end and J loses 3 bases; junction bases beyond the gene matches: 2. The CDR3 sequence holds 15 residues, the cysteine and phenylalanine included. The only DNA kept is the CDR3, 45 bases in frame from the first base. Concerning this clone itself: Its antigen has not been determined. Base qualities are not provided; no much larger clone lies one nucleotide away. At the DNA level, this CDR3 is encoded by other sequences in the same sample as well.

The library was made by the immunoSEQ multiplex PCR assay. The multiplex PCR relied on a mix of 60 forward primers for TCR Vbeta segments and 13 reverse primers for TCR Jbeta segments. Amplification of the CDR3 region of rearranged TCR beta genes was performed with a multiplex PCR assay on genomic DNA. Amplified TCR beta libraries were sequenced as 87-base-pair reads on the Illumina HiSeq System. In the original analysis: A later analysis counted about 80 million unique TCR beta chains across the 650 to 700 repertoires, and roughly 11 million of these chains were shared by at least two donors. Raw reads were error-corrected and collapsed into unique sequences with a nearest-neighbor algorithm that merged closely related sequences to remove PCR and sequencing errors. V, D and J gene segments were assigned by aligning CDR3 sequences to IMGT reference sequences. For a sequence to be retained, a match of at least six nucleotides to both a V gene segment and a J gene segment was required. Rearrangements were classified as productive when the CDR3 lacked stop codons and remained in frame with V and J, and all other rearrangements were classified as non-productive. CDR3 was defined by IMGT convention, running from the second conserved V-encoded cysteine to the conserved J-encoded phenylalanine. Sequences without an unambiguous match to a single V gene segment were excluded from the earlier analysis of about 600 of the donors. An earlier analysis of a few hundred of the donors classified V segments as functional when productive rearrangements were above 56.7% and as segregating when the standard deviation between donors was above 5%. A statistical classification framework was built for diagnosing cytomegalovirus status from the catalog of TCR beta chain sequences. In a later analysis, V and J genes were assigned by comparing TCR nucleotide sequences against IMGT/GENE-DB human TR gene sequences. In a later analysis, CDR3 sequences and most-parsimonious VDJ recombination scenarios were assigned using the TCRdist pipeline. A later analysis defined each TCR beta chain by its CDR3 amino acid sequence plus V-gene family, and excluded reads lacking a unique V-gene family. In a later analysis, approximately 640 highly shared, low-generation-probability nucleotide sequences were removed to address suspected cross-contamination and a sequencing artifact. For each public chain, a later analysis derived a clonal expansion index from normalized ranks of inferred template counts within each repertoire. In a later analysis, generation probabilities were computed with a VDJ recombination model fitted to out-of-frame rearrangements, and the resulting probabilities were checked against IGoR. A later analysis scored TCR-TCR, TCR-HLA and TCR-CMV co-occurrence with hypergeometric tests, applying a repertoire-size bias correction to TCR pairs. A later analysis estimated false discovery rates by permuting HLA or CMV assignments 20 times. In a later analysis, co-occurring TCRs were grouped using DBSCAN, and TCRdist sequence similarity was added for clustering within HLA-allele-positive subsets. Repertoires with fewer than 30,000 or more than 120,000 public chains, plus five repertoires with anomalous nucleotide sharing, were excluded from co-occurrence clustering. TCRdb retrieved this table from immuneACCESS and kept in-frame rearrangements only. Not all clones are present; in checked studies, unresolved V genes account for under half, and no reason is known for the remainder. V and J calls and clone size are those listed in that table; D and trimming were worked out from the DNA. The sample table shows approximately 150,000 clones, and approximately 84% are seen once. Around 5% of the sample lies in the top ten.

Source material: PBMCs. In this chain, TRBV6-5 is recombined with TRBJ2-7; 10 bases in between match TRBD1. This TCR was sampled from a man aged 18 to 35 in good health and CMV-seronegative. DNA sequence: TGTGCCAGCAGTTACTCGACAGGGGGCAGCTACGAGCAGTACTTC. It translates as CASSYSTGGSYEQYF.